This passage covers 9 T cell receptor beta chains from one sample sequenced in a study of control samples from healthy donors and cancer patients. TCRdb's copy holds only in-frame clones and misses some; the assay was immunoSEQ multiplex PCR. The sample comprises some 95,000 clones, 80% to 90% of which are singletons, and 11% to 15% rests with the top ten. Specimen: blood. The receptors stem from a man under 40 in good health.

This chain links TRBV6-6 with TRBJ2-4; tentative D call: TRBD1 (6 bases). Germline CDR1 MNHNY, CDR2 SVGAGI (reference sequence). CDR3 length equals 14 residues. Between the trimmed V and J ends, which lost 6 bases and 4 bases, there was a span of 13 bases. The CDR3 DNA is TGTGCCAGCAGCCCATCCGGACAGAAAAACATTCAGTACTTC. This codes for CASSPSGQKNIQYF.

CDR3 bases: TGTGCCAGCAGTAGCGGGGCCTCCTACGAGCAGTACTTC. Translating it yields CASSSGASYEQYF. This rearrangement joins TRBV6-5 to TRBJ2-7; TRBD2 matches 7 bases. Trimming removed 5 bases from V and 0 bases from J; junction bases left unmatched: 1. Germline CDR1 is MNHEY and CDR2 is SVGAGI. The CDR3 covers 13 residues.

The chain uses TRBV30 and TRBJ2-2; 8 bases are a match to TRBD2. The CDR3 totals 14 residues. Trimming cost V 4 bases and J 2 bases; bases outside gene matches: 3. Per germline, CDR1 GTSNPN and CDR2 SVGIG (reference sequence). The CDR3 DNA follows: TGTGCCTGGAACGCGGGGGGTAACACCGGGGAGCTGTTTTTT. Encoded protein: CAWNAGGNTGELFF.

The J gene is TRBJ2-1, the V gene TRBV12-3 or TRBV12-4; D call uncertain. Trimming took off 2 bases at V and 7 bases at J, with 9 bases between the two ends. This CDR3 region has 13 residues. DNA for the CDR3: TGTGCCAGCAGTTTACTCTCCGAGAATGAGCAGTTCTTC. It codes for CASSLLSENEQFF.

V usage is TRBV11-2 and J usage is TRBJ1-1; perhaps TRBD1 as D (5 bases). V lost 5 bases and J lost 8, with 12 bases in between. Germline CDR1 SGHAT, CDR2 FQNNGV. The CDR3 extends over 12 amino acids. The CDR3: CASSKTGTEAFF. The CDR3 bases are TGTGCCAGCAGCAAAACCGGGACGGAAGCTTTCTTT.

V and J are TRBV19 and TRBJ1-4; D not resolved. The ends were cut back, 5 bases at V and 6 bases at J, with 13 bases in the middle. The CDR3 length is 14 residues. The V gene's germline CDR1 is LNHDA and CDR2 SQIVND (reference sequence). The CDR3: CASSPYYRDEKLFF. The CDR3 region has the DNA TGTGCCAGTAGTCCTTATTATAGGGATGAAAAACTGTTTTTT.

The chain is built from TRBV6-1 and TRBJ2-7; D remains unclear. There are 12 residues in the CDR3. With 2 bases removed from V and 3 bases from J, the gap between germline ends came to 5 bases. The germline CDR1 and CDR2 sequences are MNHNS and SASEGT. CDR3 in DNA: TGTGCCAGCAGTGAATTCGACTACGAGCAGTACTTC. The encoded protein is CASSEFDYEQYF.

The chain has TRBV21-1 and TRBJ2-2; the D call in the table, TRBD2, was not verified against the DNA. TRBV21-1 is termed a pseudogene. The CDR3 has 15 amino acids. CDR3 in amino acids: CASGTSGRGVGELFF. The CDR3 DNA follows: TGTGCCAGCGGGACTAGCGGGAGGGGGGTCGGGGAGCTGTTTTTT.

The J gene is TRBJ2-7, the V gene TRBV27, with 7 bases that match TRBD1. CDR1 MNHEY and CDR2 SMNVEV come from the germline V gene (reference sequence). The CDR3 has 14 residues. V was pared by 4 bases and J by 0 bases, with 3 bases of the junction left unmatched. The CDR3 DNA reads as TGTGCCAGCAGTTCGGGGACAGCCTCCTACGAGCAGTACTTC. As protein: CASSSGTASYEQYF.